The 10 T cell receptor beta chains in this list originate from one sample, sequenced in a study of CD8+CD57+ T cells in acquired aplastic anemia. Profiling that covered TCR beta VDJ and CDR3 relied on genomic DNA as its template. TCRdb re-called the reads with MiXCR, one entry per CDR3 protein. The data show 150,000 to 200,000 distinct CDR3 sequences, 55% to 70% seen once. Material for sequencing was sorted CD4+, CD8+, or CD8+CD57+ T cells (not recorded which) from PBMCs. All receptors come from a human donor with severe aplastic anemia or a healthy control (not recorded which).

The V call is TRBV2, the J call TRBJ2-2, with 9 nucleotides matching TRBD2. Germline values: CDR1 SNHLY, CDR2 FYNNEI. This CDR3 is 14 amino acids long. Trimming took 4 bases from V and 7 from J; bases not matched to a gene: 4. The CDR3 loop is CASSASGGNGELFF. In nucleotides, the CDR3 is TGTGCCAGCAGTGCCAGCGGGGGGAACGGGGAGCTGTTTTTT. Complete variable domain (other parts from reference TRBV2 and TRBJ2-2): EPEVTQTPSHQVTQMGQEVILRCVPISNHLYFYWYRQILGQKVEFLVSFYNNEISEKSEIFDDQFSVERPDGSNFTLKIRSTKLEDSAMYFCASSASGGNGELFFGEGSRLTVL.

This clonotype was counted once. The genes are TRBV10-3 and TRBJ2-7; 9 bases are a match to TRBD1. Per germline, CDR1 ENHRY and CDR2 SYGVKD. This CDR3 is built from 14 residues. The V gene end was trimmed by 7 bases and the J gene end by 3 bases; junction bases not matched to a gene: 7. The CDR3 spells CAIKATGGYYEQYF. As DNA, the CDR3 is TGTGCCATCAAAGCGACAGGGGGGTACTACGAGCAGTACTTC.

V gene TRBV19 combines with J gene TRBJ2-5; D call uncertain. V was pared by 9 bases and J by 2 bases, with 10 bases between. Germline lookup yields CDR1 LNHDA and CDR2 SQIVND (reference sequence). The CDR3 extends over 12 amino acids. For the CDR3, the DNA is TGTGCCAGCGGTGACCAGCAAGAGACCCAGTACTTC. Its translation is CASGDQQETQYF.

This rearrangement joins TRBV5-1 to TRBJ2-1, with TRBD2 identical over 8 bases. The CDR3 is made up of 15 amino acids. Germline loops: CDR1 SGHRS, CDR2 YFSETQ. The V segment lost 5 bases and the J segment 9 bases; nucleotides outside the gene matches: 13. This CDR3 is CASREAGGPFSEQFF. CDR3 nucleotides: TGCGCCAGCAGGGAGGCGGGGGGCCCCTTTAGTGAGCAGTTCTTC.

The chain uses TRBV24-1 and TRBJ2-3, with D possibly being TRBD1 (5 bases). This CDR3 region has 15 residues. CDR1 is KGHDR, CDR2 SFDVKD, per germline. Trimming cost V 4 bases and J 5 bases, with 15 bases left between them. For the CDR3, the DNA is TGTGCCACCAGTGACCCGTTAGGGGTGGGAGATACGCAGTATTTT. It translates to CATSDPLGVGDTQYF.

A word on this clonotype: The conserved phenylalanine or tryptophan normally closing the CDR3 is absent here, so this likely arose from a read error. The chain links TRBV25-1 to TRBJ2-1, with TRBD2 matching 10 bases. The CDR3 runs to 14 residues. Germline lookup yields CDR1 MGHDK and CDR2 SYGVNS. Unmatched junction bases numbered 3, after V lost 2 bases and J lost 8 bases. The CDR3 DNA reads as TGTGCCAGCAGTGAACTAGCGGGGGTCGATGAGCAGTTCTCC. Translating gives CASSELAGVDEQFS.

This chain links TRBV4-3 with TRBJ1-2; possibly TRBD1 for D (5 bases). Germline V CDR1 and CDR2: LGHNA, YSLEER. V dropped 2 bases and J dropped 4 bases, with 14 bases sitting between them. CDR3 length equals 15 residues. This CDR3 is CASSQTGPSGYGYTF. The CDR3 DNA sequence: TGCGCCAGCAGCCAAACAGGACCATCCGGCTATGGCTACACCTTC.

This clonotype turned up a few times. The J gene is TRBJ1-2, the V gene TRBV10-3; 12 nucleotides agree with TRBD1. CDR3 length: 19 amino acids. CDR1 is ENHRY, CDR2 SYGVKD, per germline. V trimming: 3 bases; J trimming: 6 bases; junction bases outside the gene matches: 17. CDR3 nucleotide sequence: TGTGCCATCAGTGAACGTAAACCGGGACAGGGGGCGCTAAGGCATGGCTACACCTTC. Translating gives CAISERKPGQGALRHGYTF.

The rearrangement joins TRBV6-5 to TRBJ2-3, with 11 bases matching TRBD1. CDR3 size: 16 residues. From germline, CDR1 is MNHEY and CDR2 SVGAGI. The V and J ends lost 5 bases and 3 bases, in that order; junction bases with no gene match: 7. The CDR3 region has the DNA TGTGCCAGCAGTGACGGCCGGGACAGGGGGACAGATACGCAGTATTTT. Protein sequence: CASSDGRDRGTDTQYF.

This clonotype was seen only a few times. This rearrangement joins TRBV20-1 to TRBJ2-5; the D is unclear. The CDR3 covers 14 residues. The germline V gene has CDR1 DFQATT and CDR2 SNEGSKA (reference sequence). The V end lost 3 bases, the J end lost 2 bases, and 13 bases lay between the germline ends. In DNA form, the CDR3 reads TGCAGTGCTAGTACGGTCGGGCAGCAAGAGACCCAGTACTTC. Translation: CSASTVGQQETQYF.